This passage covers 2 T cell receptor beta chains from one sample sequenced in a study of blood T cell repertoires in COVID-19. The repertoire was sequenced with immunoSEQ multiplex PCR; TCRdb's copy has only in-frame clones and lacks some. Of 40,000 or so clones listed, around 89% are singletons. The material sequenced was peripheral blood. Receptors originate from a man in his 60s with active or convalescent COVID-19.

In nucleotides, the CDR3 is TGTGCCAGCGACAGCCCCTACGAGCAGTACTTC. Amino acid sequence: CASDSPYEQYF. This chain connects TRBV6-5 to TRBJ2-7; tentative D call: TRBD1 (5 bases). The V end was cut by 8 bases, the J end by 2 bases, with 7 bases between. CDR3 length: 11 amino acids. The germline V gene encodes CDR1 MNHEY and CDR2 SVGAGI.

The chain employs TRBV7-2 and TRBJ2-5, with a tentative D call TRBD1 (6 bases). Germline CDR1 and CDR2: SGHTA and FQGNSA. Trimming left V 1 base short and J 0 bases short, with 18 bases between. The CDR3 consists of 18 residues. Here the CDR3 DNA reads TGTGCCAGCAGCTTAGTGGTTGGTCAGGGGCGGTACCAAGAGACCCAGTACTTC. Translating gives CASSLVVGQGRYQETQYF. The full variable domain, its missing parts supplied by reference TRBV7-2 and TRBJ2-5, is GAGVSQSPSNKVTEKGKDVELRCDPISGHTALYWYRQSLGQGLEFLIYFQGNSAPDKSGLPSDRFSAERTGGSVSTLTIQRTQQEDSAVYLCASSLVVGQGRYQETQYFGPGTRLLVL.